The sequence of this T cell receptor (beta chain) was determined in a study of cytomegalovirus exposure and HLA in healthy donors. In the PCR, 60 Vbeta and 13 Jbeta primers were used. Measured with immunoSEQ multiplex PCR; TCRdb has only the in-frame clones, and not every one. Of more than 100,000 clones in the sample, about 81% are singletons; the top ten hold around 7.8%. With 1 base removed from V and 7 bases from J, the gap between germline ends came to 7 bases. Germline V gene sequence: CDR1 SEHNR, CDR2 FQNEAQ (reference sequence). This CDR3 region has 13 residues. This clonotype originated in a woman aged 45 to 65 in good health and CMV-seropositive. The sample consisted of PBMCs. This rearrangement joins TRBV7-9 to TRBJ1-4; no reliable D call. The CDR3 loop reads CASSLGGTEKLFF. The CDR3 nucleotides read TGTGCCAGCAGCTTAGGCGGTACTGAAAAACTGTTTTTT.